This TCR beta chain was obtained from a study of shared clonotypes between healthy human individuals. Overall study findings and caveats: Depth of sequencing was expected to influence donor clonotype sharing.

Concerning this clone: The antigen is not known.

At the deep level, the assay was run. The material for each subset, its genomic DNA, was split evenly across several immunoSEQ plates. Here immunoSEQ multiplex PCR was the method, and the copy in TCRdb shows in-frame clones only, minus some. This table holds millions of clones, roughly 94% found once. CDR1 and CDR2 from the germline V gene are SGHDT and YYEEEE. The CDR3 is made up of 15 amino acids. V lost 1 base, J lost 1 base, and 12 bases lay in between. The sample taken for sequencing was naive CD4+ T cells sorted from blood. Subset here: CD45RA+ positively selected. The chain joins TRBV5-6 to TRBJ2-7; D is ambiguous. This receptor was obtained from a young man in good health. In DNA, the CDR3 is TGTGCCAGCAGCTTGACCCTGTCCGGTTCCTACGAGCAGTACTTC. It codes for CASSLTLSGSYEQYF.